This T cell receptor (beta chain) was recorded in a study of T cells in Graves' hyperthyroidism and ophthalmopathy. Study findings and constraints: Most thyroid clonotypes that were expanded above 0.001 also turned up in blood. Ophthalmopathy and stable hyperthyroidism were told apart by a 13 V-J model.

At least ten counts were recorded for this clonotype. The target antigen is unknown. TCR beta CDR3 regions were amplified from RNA transcripts. With the HTBI primer set, the TCR CDR3 went through a first round of RT-PCR. MiXCR, run by TCRdb on the multiplex PCR reads, gives a single entry per CDR3 protein. The table includes under 450,000 distinct CDR3 sequences, 15% to 18% detected once. This CDR3 has 13 residues. V lost 6 bases and J 1 base, leaving 9 bases between the germline ends. The V gene's germline CDR1 is SNHLY and CDR2 FYNNEI. The rearrangement joins TRBV2 to TRBJ1-1; D not certain. This TCR was sampled from a woman aged 18-29 years with Graves' hyperthyroidism. The material sequenced was blood. The CDR3: CASRIRGNTEAFF. DNA for the CDR3: TGTGCCAGCAGGATACGGGGGAACACTGAAGCTTTCTTT. The full variable domain, with the rest looked up from reference TRBV2 and TRBJ1-1, is EPEVTQTPSHQVTQMGQEVILRCVPISNHLYFYWYRQILGQKVEFLVSFYNNEISEKSEIFDDQFSVERPDGSNFTLKIRSTKLEDSAMYFCASRIRGNTEAFFGQGTRLTVV.